The present T cell receptor beta chain was sequenced within a study of response to subunit inactivated influenza vaccine. The study's findings and limits: New T cells are recruited in small numbers by each seasonal influenza vaccination, according to the authors' suggestion.

This clonotype was seen ten or more times. Its antigen remains unidentified. One entry per CDR3 protein, called by TCRdb with MiXCR from the RT-PCR reads. The sample consists of under 550,000 distinct CDR3 sequences, around 7.9% of them appearing once. In germline, CDR1 is SGHAT, CDR2 FQNNGV. V lost 1 base and J 5 bases, leaving 6 bases between the germline ends. This CDR3 has 12 amino acids. Sequencing was performed on PBMCs from blood, taken about 23 months after vaccination. The rearrangement joins TRBV11-2 to TRBJ2-7; no reliable D call. This receptor was obtained from a man aged 45-69 years who received an inactivated influenza vaccine. The CDR3 protein is CASSLVPNEQYF. CDR3 nucleotides: TGTGCCAGCAGCTTAGTACCCAACGAGCAGTACTTC.